This T cell receptor beta chain was identified during a study of blood T cell repertoires in COVID-19. Study information: The analysed material was cDNA or gDNA that came from T cells, B-cell-depleted T cells, or PBMCs.

Trimming removed 5 bases at V and 0 bases at J, with 14 bases between. CDR3 length: 16 amino acids. CDR1 and CDR2 (germline): LNHDA, SQIVND (reference sequence). In the authors' methods: Researchers report that nucleated cell counts were estimated from reference gene primer amplification. Sequencing used immunoSEQ multiplex PCR; TCRdb keeps in-frame clones, though not all of them. That table gives V, J and clone size, and the DNA gave D and trimming. Among around 170,000 clones listed, about 86% were seen once. The TCR comes from a man aged 50-59 years with active or convalescent COVID-19. This chain connects TRBV19 to TRBJ1-5; maybe TRBD1 (6 bases). The specimen sequenced was peripheral blood. The chain's CDR3 is CASSGRTVYSNQPQHF. The CDR3 bases are TGTGCCAGTAGTGGGCGGACAGTCTATAGCAATCAGCCCCAGCATTTT.